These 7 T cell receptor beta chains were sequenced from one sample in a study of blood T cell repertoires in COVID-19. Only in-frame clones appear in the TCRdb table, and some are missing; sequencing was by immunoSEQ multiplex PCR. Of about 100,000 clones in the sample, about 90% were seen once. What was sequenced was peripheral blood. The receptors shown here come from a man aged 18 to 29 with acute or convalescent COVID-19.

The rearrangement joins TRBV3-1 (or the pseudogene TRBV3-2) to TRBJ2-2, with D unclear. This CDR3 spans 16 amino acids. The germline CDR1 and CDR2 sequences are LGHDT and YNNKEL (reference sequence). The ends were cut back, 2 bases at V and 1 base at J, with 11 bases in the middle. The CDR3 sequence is CASSQSFPGNTGELFF. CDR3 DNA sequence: TGTGCCAGCAGCCAAAGTTTCCCAGGGAACACCGGGGAGCTGTTTTTT.

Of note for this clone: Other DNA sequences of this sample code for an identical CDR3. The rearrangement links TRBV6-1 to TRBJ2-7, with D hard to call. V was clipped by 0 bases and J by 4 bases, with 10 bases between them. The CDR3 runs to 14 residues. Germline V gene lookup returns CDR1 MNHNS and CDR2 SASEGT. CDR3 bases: TGTGCCAGCAGTGAAGCGCGTCAATCTTACGAGCAGTACTTC. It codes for CASSEARQSYEQYF.

DNA of the CDR3: TGTGCCAGCCGGGGGGACGGACTGAACACTGAAGCTTTCTTT. Translated: CASRGDGLNTEAFF. This chain joins TRBV2 and TRBJ1-1; possibly TRBD1 for D (5 bases). With 8 bases removed from V and 0 bases from J, the gap between germline ends came to 13 bases. There are 14 residues in the CDR3. Germline CDR1 and CDR2: SNHLY and FYNNEI.

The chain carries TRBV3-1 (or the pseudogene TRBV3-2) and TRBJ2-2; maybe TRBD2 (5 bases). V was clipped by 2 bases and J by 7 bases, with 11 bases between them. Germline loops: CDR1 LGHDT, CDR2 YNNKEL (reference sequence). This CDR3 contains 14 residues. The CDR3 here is CASSQQTTRGELFF. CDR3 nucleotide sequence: TGTGCCAGCAGCCAACAGACTACTCGCGGGGAGCTGTTTTTT.

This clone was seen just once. Here the CDR3 DNA reads TGTGCCAGCAGCCCAGATACGACCAGGGGGACTGAAGCTTTCTTT. Translation: CASSPDTTRGTEAFF. This chain connects TRBV7-2 to TRBJ1-1; 7 nucleotides agree with TRBD1. The germline V gene encodes CDR1 SGHTA and CDR2 FQGNSA. With V trimmed by 5 bases and J by 5 bases, 11 bases remained unmatched. The CDR3 loop spans 15 amino acids. Using reference TRBV7-2 and TRBJ1-1 for the parts outside the CDR3, the full variable domain is GAGVSQSPSNKVTEKGKDVELRCDPISGHTALYWYRQSLGQGLEFLIYFQGNSAPDKSGLPSDRFSAERTGGSVSTLTIQRTQQEDSAVYLCASSPDTTRGTEAFFGQGTRLTVV.

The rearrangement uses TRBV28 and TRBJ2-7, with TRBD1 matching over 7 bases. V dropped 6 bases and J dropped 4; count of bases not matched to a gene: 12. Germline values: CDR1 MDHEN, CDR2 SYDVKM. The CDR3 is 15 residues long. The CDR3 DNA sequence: TGTGCCAGCAGGGCATCCGGGACAGACATTTACGAGCAGTACTTC. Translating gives CASRASGTDIYEQYF.

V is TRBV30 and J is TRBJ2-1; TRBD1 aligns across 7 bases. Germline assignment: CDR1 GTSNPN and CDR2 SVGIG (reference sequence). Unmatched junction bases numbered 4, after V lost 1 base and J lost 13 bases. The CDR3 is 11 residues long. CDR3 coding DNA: TGTGCCTGGAGTGGGGGGACAGCTCAGTTCTTC. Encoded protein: CAWSGGTAQFF.